The present T cell receptor beta chain was sequenced within a study of Graves' ophthalmopathy and Graves' hyperthyroidism. Regarding the study as a whole: The study's model predicted ophthalmopathy progression at around 70% sensitivity and 72% to 75% specificity. In blood appeared most of the expanded thyroid clonotypes whose frequency exceeded 0.001.

Amplification of the TCR beta CDR3 regions used RNA transcripts (as template). HTBI primers were used in a first-round RT-PCR, which preceded a second-round multiplex PCR. Via MiXCR, TCRdb re-called the multiplex PCR reads, giving one row per CDR3 protein. The table has 300,000 to 400,000 distinct CDR3 sequences, roughly a sixth seen once; the top ten hold approximately 13%. The CDR3 is made up of 14 amino acids. Germline assignment: CDR1 MNHEY and CDR2 SVGEGT. Trimming took 6 bases from V and 3 from J, leaving 12 bases between them. This clonotype was picked up many times. The antigen is not known. Moderate-to-severe activity, CAS ≥3, NOSPECS ≥4 and a duration under 3 months were seen in donors with ophthalmopathy.

The origin of this receptor is an adult man with Graves' ophthalmopathy. The chain recombines TRBV6-2 or TRBV6-3 with TRBJ1-5, with D tentatively TRBD1 (6 bases). The sample consisted of peripheral blood. As DNA, the CDR3 is TGTGCCAGCAGACGTGACAGGCTCAATCAGCCCCAGCATTTT. It is translated as CASRRDRLNQPQHF.